This T cell receptor (beta chain) was documented in a study of OX40 agonist ivuxolimab in advanced cancers. Looked up from germline, CDR1 is LNHDA and CDR2 is SQIVND (reference sequence). The CDR3 length is 18 residues. J lost 2 bases, V lost 5 bases, and 10 bases had no gene match. The data were produced by immunoSEQ multiplex PCR, yet TCRdb's version contains in-frame clones alone and is incomplete. Here the sample spans approximately 71,000 clones, 84% being singletons. It was autoimmune disease history or systemic immunosuppression that excluded patients. This sequence was found in an adult with an advanced solid tumor such as melanoma, head and neck, liver or kidney cancer. The chain carries TRBV19 and TRBJ2-2, with 11 bases matching TRBD2. Sequencing was performed on CD4+ or CD8+ T cells sorted from blood, taken in a trial of the OX40 agonist ivuxolimab. CDR3 amino acids: CASSFRLAGGPNTGELFF. The CDR3 DNA reads TGTGCCAGTAGTTTCAGGCTAGCGGGAGGACCCAACACCGGGGAGCTGTTTTTT.